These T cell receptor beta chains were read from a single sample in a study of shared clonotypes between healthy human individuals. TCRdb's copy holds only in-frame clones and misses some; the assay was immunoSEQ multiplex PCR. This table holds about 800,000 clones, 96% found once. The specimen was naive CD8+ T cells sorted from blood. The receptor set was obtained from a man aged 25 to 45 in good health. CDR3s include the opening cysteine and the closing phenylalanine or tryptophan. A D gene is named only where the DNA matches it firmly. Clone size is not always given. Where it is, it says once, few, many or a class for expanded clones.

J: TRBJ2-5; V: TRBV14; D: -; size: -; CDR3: CASSPFGLETQYF; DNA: TGTGCCAGCAGCCCTTTTGGGCTGGAGACCCAGTACTTC
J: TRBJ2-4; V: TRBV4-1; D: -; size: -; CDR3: CASSPKGHGLAKNIQYF; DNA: TGCGCCAGCAGCCCAAAGGGACACGGCCTAGCCAAAAACATTCAGTACTTC
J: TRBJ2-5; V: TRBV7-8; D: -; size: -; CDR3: CASSLTETQYF; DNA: TGTGCCAGCAGCTTGACTGAGACCCAGTACTTC
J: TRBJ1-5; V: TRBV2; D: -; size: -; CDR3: CASTPVRQRNQPQHF; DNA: TGTGCCAGCACCCCGGTCCGACAGCGCAATCAGCCCCAGCATTTT
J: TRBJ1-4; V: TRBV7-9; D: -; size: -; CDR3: CASSLGVGEKLFF; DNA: TGTGCCAGCAGCTTGGGGGTGGGTGAAAAACTGTTTTTT
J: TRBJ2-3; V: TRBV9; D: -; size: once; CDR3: CASSAEGLETDTQYF; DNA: TGTGCCAGCAGCGCAGAAGGCCTAGAGACAGATACGCAGTATTTT
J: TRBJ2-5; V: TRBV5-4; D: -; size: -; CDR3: CASSPPEGPVGETQYF; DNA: TGTGCCAGCAGTCCACCAGAGGGGCCGGTAGGAGAGACCCAGTACTTC
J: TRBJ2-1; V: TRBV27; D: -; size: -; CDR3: CASSNPMGLEQFF; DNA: TGTGCCAGCAGTAACCCTATGGGGCTCGAGCAGTTCTTC
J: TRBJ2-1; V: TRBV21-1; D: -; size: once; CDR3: CASRAGTGEKVEQFF; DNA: TGTGCCAGCCGGGCCGGGACAGGGGAAAAGGTTGAGCAGTTCTTC
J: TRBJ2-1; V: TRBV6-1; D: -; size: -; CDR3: CASSGAYMSSYNEQFF; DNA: TGTGCCAGCAGTGGAGCTTACATGAGCTCCTACAATGAGCAGTTCTTC
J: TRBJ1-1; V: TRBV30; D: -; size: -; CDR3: CAWSVWEGAEAFF; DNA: TGTGCCTGGAGTGTATGGGAGGGGGCTGAAGCTTTCTTT
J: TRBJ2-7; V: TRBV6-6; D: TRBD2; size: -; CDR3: CASSYSWQRESYEQYF; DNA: TGTGCCAGCAGTTACTCGTGGCAGCGGGAGTCCTACGAGCAGTACTTC
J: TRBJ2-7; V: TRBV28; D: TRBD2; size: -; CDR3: CASRAGDYEQYF; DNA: TGTGCCAGCCGCGCGGGGGACTACGAGCAGTACTTC
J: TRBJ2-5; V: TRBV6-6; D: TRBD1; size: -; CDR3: CASSQGVGETQYF; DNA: TGTGCCAGCAGTCAGGGGGTTGGCGAGACCCAGTACTTC
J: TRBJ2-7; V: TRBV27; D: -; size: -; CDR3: CASSSKSPGLTTYEQYF; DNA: TGTGCCAGCAGTTCTAAATCGCCCGGTCTAACCACCTACGAGCAGTACTTC
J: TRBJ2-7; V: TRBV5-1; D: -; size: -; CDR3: CASSWGPTYEQYF; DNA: TGCGCCAGCAGCTGGGGCCCTACCTACGAGCAGTACTTC
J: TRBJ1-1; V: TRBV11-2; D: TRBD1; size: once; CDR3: CASSPRTGGTEAFF; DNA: TGTGCCAGCAGCCCTAGGACAGGGGGAACTGAAGCTTTCTTT
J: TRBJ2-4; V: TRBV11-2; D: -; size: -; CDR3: CASATGGLNIQYF; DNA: TGTGCCAGCGCCACGGGGGGCTTGAACATTCAGTACTTC
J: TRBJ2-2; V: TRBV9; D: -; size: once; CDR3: CASSVAAEVELFF; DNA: TGTGCCAGCAGCGTAGCAGCGGAGGTGGAGCTGTTTTTT
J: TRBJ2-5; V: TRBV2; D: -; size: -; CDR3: CATDPVGYETQYF; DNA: TGTGCCACCGACCCGGTGGGGTATGAGACCCAGTACTTC
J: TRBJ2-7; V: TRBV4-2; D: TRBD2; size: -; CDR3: CASSLSGSSYEQYF; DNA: TGTGCCAGCAGCCTCAGCGGGAGCTCCTACGAGCAGTACTTC
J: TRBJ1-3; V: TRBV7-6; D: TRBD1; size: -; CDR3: CASSQDRVSGNTIYF; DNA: TGTGCCAGCAGCCAGGACAGGGTTTCAGGAAACACCATATATTTT
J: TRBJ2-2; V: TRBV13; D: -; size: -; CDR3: CASSPQTGGVTGELFF; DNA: TGTGCCAGCAGCCCCCAGACCGGAGGCGTAACCGGGGAGCTGTTTTTT
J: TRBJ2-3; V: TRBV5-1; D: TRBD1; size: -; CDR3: CASSTRQGSTDTQYF; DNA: TGCGCCAGCAGCACCCGACAGGGCAGCACAGATACGCAGTATTTT
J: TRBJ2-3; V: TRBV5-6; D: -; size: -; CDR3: CANPQGGATDTQYF; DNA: TGTGCCAATCCACAGGGAGGCGCCACAGATACGCAGTATTTT
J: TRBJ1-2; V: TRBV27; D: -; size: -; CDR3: CASSLSGWDGYTF; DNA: TGTGCCAGCAGTTTGAGTGGCTGGGATGGCTACACCTTC
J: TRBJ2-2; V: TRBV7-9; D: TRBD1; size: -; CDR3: CASSLEDGTVNTGELFF; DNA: TGTGCCAGCAGCTTAGAGGACGGGACAGTGAACACCGGGGAGCTGTTTTTT
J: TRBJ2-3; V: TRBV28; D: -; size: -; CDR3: CASSLLIYTSDTQYF; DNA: TGTGCCAGCAGTTTGTTGATATACACATCAGATACGCAGTATTTT
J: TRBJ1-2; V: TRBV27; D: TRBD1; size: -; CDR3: CASSRDRVDYGYTF; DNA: TGTGCCAGCAGTAGAGACAGGGTAGACTATGGCTACACCTTC
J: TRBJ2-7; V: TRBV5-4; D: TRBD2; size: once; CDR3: CASSPYSSGSYEQYF; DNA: TGTGCCAGCAGCCCGTACTCTAGCGGCTCCTACGAGCAGTACTTC
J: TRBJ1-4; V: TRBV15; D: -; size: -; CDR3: CATSRDHLNEKLFF; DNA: TGTGCCACCAGCAGAGATCACCTCAATGAAAAACTGTTTTTT
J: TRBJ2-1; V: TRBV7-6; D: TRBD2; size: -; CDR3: CASSLEGLAGYNEQFF; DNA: TGTGCCAGCAGCTTAGAGGGACTAGCGGGGTACAATGAGCAGTTCTTC
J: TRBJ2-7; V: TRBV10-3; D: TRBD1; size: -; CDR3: CAIMGQGYGYEQYF; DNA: TGTGCCATCATGGGACAGGGGTACGGCTACGAGCAGTACTTC
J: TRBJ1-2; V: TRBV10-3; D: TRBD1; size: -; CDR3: CAIDGEDRADGYTF; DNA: TGTGCCATCGATGGGGAAGACAGGGCGGATGGCTACACCTTC
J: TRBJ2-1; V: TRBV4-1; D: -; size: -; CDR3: CASSQGMGEIPYNEQFF; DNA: TGCGCCAGCAGCCAAGGGATGGGGGAAATCCCCTACAATGAGCAGTTCTTC
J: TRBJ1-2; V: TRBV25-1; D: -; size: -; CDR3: CATQQALYGYTF; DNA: TGTGCCACCCAACAGGCCCTCTATGGCTACACCTTC
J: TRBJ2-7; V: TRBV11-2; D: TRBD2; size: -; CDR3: CASSSDLAGAPGYEQYF; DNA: TGTGCCAGCAGCTCCGATTTAGCGGGAGCCCCGGGGTACGAGCAGTACTTC
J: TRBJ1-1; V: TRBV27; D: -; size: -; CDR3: CASGRGARTTEAFF; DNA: TGTGCCAGCGGCCGGGGGGCGCGAACCACTGAAGCTTTCTTT
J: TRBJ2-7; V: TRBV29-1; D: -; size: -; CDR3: CSVERQGRVGFEQYF; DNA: TGCAGCGTTGAAAGGCAGGGACGAGTAGGTTTCGAGCAGTACTTC
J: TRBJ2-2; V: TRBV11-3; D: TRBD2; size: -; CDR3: CASSSGASGRWELFF; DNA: TGTGCCAGCAGCTCAGGTGCTAGCGGGAGGTGGGAGCTGTTTTTT
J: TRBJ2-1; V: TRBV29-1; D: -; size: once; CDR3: CSVSPFTGSIEVYEQFF; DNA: TGCAGCGTGTCACCCTTTACCGGGAGTATTGAGGTTTATGAGCAGTTCTTC
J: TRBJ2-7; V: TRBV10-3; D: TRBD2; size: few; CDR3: CAITRSSGDYEQYF; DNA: TGTGCCATCACAAGGTCTAGCGGAGACTACGAGCAGTACTTC
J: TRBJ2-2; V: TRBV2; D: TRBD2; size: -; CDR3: CASRGPGTSGRGTGELFF; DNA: TGTGCCAGCAGGGGGCCGGGGACTAGCGGGAGAGGAACCGGGGAGCTGTTTTTT
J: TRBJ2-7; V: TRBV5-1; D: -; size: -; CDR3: CASSTRTDEQYF; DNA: TGCGCCAGCAGCACCCGGACGGACGAGCAGTACTTC
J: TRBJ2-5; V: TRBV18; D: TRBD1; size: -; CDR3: CASSPGQGLQETQYF; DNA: TGTGCCAGCTCACCCGGACAGGGGTTACAAGAGACCCAGTACTTC
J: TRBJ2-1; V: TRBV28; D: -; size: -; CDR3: CASSRGRYDEQFF; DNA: TGTGCCAGCAGCAGGGGACGATACGATGAGCAGTTCTTC
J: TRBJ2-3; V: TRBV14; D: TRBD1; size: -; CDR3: CASSIRDRHTDTQYF; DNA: TGTGCCAGCAGCATCCGGGACAGACACACAGATACGCAGTATTTT
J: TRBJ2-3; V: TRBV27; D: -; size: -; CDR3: CASSYRTGYGTDTQYF; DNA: TGTGCCAGCAGTTACAGGACTGGTTACGGCACAGATACGCAGTATTTT